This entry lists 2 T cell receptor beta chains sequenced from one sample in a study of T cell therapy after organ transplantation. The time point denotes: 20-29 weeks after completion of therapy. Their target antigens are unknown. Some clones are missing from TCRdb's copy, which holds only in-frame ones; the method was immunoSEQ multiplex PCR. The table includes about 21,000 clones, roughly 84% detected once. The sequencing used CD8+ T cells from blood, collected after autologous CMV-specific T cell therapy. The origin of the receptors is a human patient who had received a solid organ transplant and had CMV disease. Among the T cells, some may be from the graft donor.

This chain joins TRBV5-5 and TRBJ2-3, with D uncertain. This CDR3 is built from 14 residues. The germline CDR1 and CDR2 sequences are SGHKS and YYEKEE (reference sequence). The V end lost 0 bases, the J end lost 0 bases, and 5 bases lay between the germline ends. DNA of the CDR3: TGTGCCAGCAGCTTGGGTATGAGCACAGATACGCAGTATTTT. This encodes CASSLGMSTDTQYF.

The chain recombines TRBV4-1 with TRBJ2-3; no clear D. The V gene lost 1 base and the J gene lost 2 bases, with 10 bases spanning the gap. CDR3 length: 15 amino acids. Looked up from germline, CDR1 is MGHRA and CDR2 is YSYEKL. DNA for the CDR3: TGCGCCAGCAGCCAAGGGGCGGCGACCACAGATACGCAGTATTTT. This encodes CASSQGAATTDTQYF.